The next 25 T cell receptor beta chains were all read from a single sample in a study of cytomegalovirus exposure and HLA in healthy donors. In the PCR, 60 Vbeta and 13 Jbeta primers were used. This table comes from immunoSEQ multiplex PCR, and its TCRdb copy is limited to in-frame clones, with some not included. Of some 180,000 clones in the sample, over 60% were seen once. The sample was PBMCs. The receptor set was obtained from a man aged 18 to 29 in good health and CMV-seronegative.

The V call is TRBV4-1, the J call TRBJ1-2; no clear D gene. This CDR3 is built from 15 residues. Germline CDR1 reads MGHRA; CDR2 reads YSYEKL. With 1 base removed from V and 4 bases from J, the gap between germline ends came to 13 bases. The CDR3 here is CASSQAAGGSYGYTF. The CDR3 region has the DNA TGCGCCAGCAGCCAAGCAGCAGGAGGGTCCTATGGCTACACCTTC.

J is TRBJ2-3 and V is TRBV18, with TRBD1 as a possible D gene (6 bases). V lost 1 base, J lost 2 bases, and 13 bases lay in between. Germline V CDR1 and CDR2: KGHSH, LQKENI. The CDR3 runs to 16 residues. For the CDR3, the DNA is TGTGCCAGCTCACCACTGGCCAGGGGATTCACAGATACGCAGTATTTT. Translation gives CASSPLARGFTDTQYF. Based on the CDR3 plus reference TRBV18 and TRBJ2-3, the full variable domain is NAGVMQNPRHLVRRRGQEARLRCSPMKGHSHVYWYRQLPEEGLKFMVYLQKENIIDESGMPKERFSAEFPKEGPSILRIQQVVRGDSAAYFCASSPLARGFTDTQYFGPGTRLTVL.

The J gene is TRBJ1-1, the V gene TRBV25-1; 10 bases are a match to TRBD1. The junction had 7 bases not matched to a gene; V was cut back by 6 bases and J by 6 bases. The CDR3 covers 14 residues. Germline V gene lookup returns CDR1 MGHDK and CDR2 SYGVNS. CDR3 in DNA: TGTGCCAGCAGCCCTCCGGGACAGGGGTCTGAAGCTTTCTTT. This gives the protein CASSPPGQGSEAFF.

This clone was seen once. V usage is TRBV18 and J usage is TRBJ2-7; 8 bases are a match to TRBD1. Germline CDR1 KGHSH, CDR2 LQKENI. The CDR3 has 16 residues. The ends lost 2 bases at V and 4 bases at J; junction bases unmatched: 10. The chain's CDR3 is CASSPVPGQAPYEQYF. In DNA, the CDR3 is TGTGCCAGCTCACCAGTACCGGGACAGGCACCTTACGAGCAGTACTTC.

The rearrangement joins TRBV6-6 to TRBJ2-5, with D unresolved. The end of the DNA aligns better with TRBJ2-7, so the J call may be wrong. Looked up from germline, CDR1 is MNHNY and CDR2 is SVGAGI (reference sequence). This CDR3 is built from 14 residues. CDR3 protein: CASSYSLTSYEQYF. In nucleotides, the CDR3 is TGTGCCAGCAGTTACTCGCTTACCTCCTACGAGCAGTACTTC.

This rearrangement joins TRBV29-1 to TRBJ2-3, with a possible D match to TRBD2 (6 bases). V lost 3 bases and J 6 bases, leaving 10 bases between the germline ends. Germline-derived CDR1 and CDR2 are SQVTM and ANQGSEA. The CDR3 sequence is 12 residues long. The CDR3 nucleotides read TGCAGCGTTGAGTGGACTATGGATACGCAGTATTTT. It specifies CSVEWTMDTQYF.

This clone was recorded once. CDR3 sequence: CASSRSRGSEETQYF. The CDR3 coding sequence is TGTGCCAGCAGCCGTAGCAGGGGGTCAGAAGAGACCCAGTACTTC. This chain connects TRBV4-2 to TRBJ2-5, with 7 bases that match TRBD1. Per germline, CDR1 LGHNA and CDR2 YNFKEQ. The V segment lost 4 bases and the J segment 3 bases; nucleotides outside the gene matches: 8. The CDR3 is made up of 15 amino acids.

Only one count was recorded for this clone. The chain links TRBV7-8 to TRBJ1-1; D possibly corresponds to TRBD1 (6 bases). V was pared by 5 bases and J by 10 bases, with 17 bases between. CDR1 is SGHVS, CDR2 FQNEAQ, per germline. The length of the CDR3 is 13 residues. This CDR3 reads CASSPGLGAGAFF. DNA for the CDR3: TGTGCCAGCAGCCCCGGCTTGGGGGCTGGAGCTTTCTTT.

This clone was picked up a small number of times. The CDR3 region is CASGTGANVLTF. In DNA form, the CDR3 reads TGTGCCAGCGGCACTGGGGCCAACGTCCTGACTTTC. The J gene is TRBJ2-6, the V gene TRBV5-4; D gene uncertain. The CDR3 consists of 12 residues. The V gene's germline CDR1 is SGHNT and CDR2 YYREEE (reference sequence). V was cut by 7 bases and J by 2 bases, with 4 bases left in between.

The rearrangement links TRBV5-6 to TRBJ2-1, with 11 bases that match TRBD2. Per germline, CDR1 SGHDT and CDR2 YYEEEE. The CDR3 contains 17 residues. The V segment lost 2 bases and the J segment 7 bases; nucleotides outside the gene matches: 11. CDR3 sequence: CASSFSGLLAGVNEQFF. CDR3 bases: TGTGCCAGCAGCTTTTCAGGGTTACTAGCGGGAGTGAATGAGCAGTTCTTC.

This clone occurred a few times. The chain combines TRBV11-3 with TRBJ2-7, with TRBD2 matching 7 bases. The V segment lost 1 base and the J segment 0 bases; nucleotides outside the gene matches: 0. This CDR3 spans 14 amino acids. In germline, CDR1 is SGHNT, CDR2 YENEEA. CDR3 sequence: CASSLGGSSYEQYF. As DNA, the CDR3 is TGTGCCAGCAGCTTAGGCGGGAGCTCCTACGAGCAGTACTTC.

The chain links TRBV6-6 to TRBJ1-1; D gene uncertain. This CDR3 region has 15 residues. Deletions cut 0 bases from V and 4 bases from J, with 12 bases between. Germline values: CDR1 MNHNY, CDR2 SVGAGI (reference sequence). The CDR3 here is CASSYSRQRGTEAFF. The CDR3 nucleotides are TGTGCCAGCAGTTACTCGAGGCAGAGAGGCACTGAAGCTTTCTTT.

V usage is TRBV28 and J usage is TRBJ2-3; TRBD2 agrees at 8 bases. Germline V lookup: CDR1 MDHEN, CDR2 SYDVKM. The CDR3 covers 15 residues. J lost 2 bases, V lost 3 bases, and 4 bases had no gene match. The CDR3 here is CASSFPSGPTDTQYF. CDR3 nucleotide sequence: TGTGCCAGCAGTTTCCCTAGCGGGCCCACAGATACGCAGTATTTT.

The gene calls are TRBV5-4 and TRBJ2-2, with 12 bases that match TRBD2. CDR3 length: 16 residues. Germline CDR1 SGHNT, CDR2 YYREEE (reference sequence). V shed 3 bases and J 6 bases; nucleotides not matched to a gene: 6. CDR3 sequence reads: CASSSASGGAPGELFF. In nucleotides, the CDR3 is TGTGCCAGCAGCTCCGCTAGCGGGGGGGCCCCCGGGGAGCTGTTTTTT.

The chain is built from TRBV27 and TRBJ2-3; 7 bases line up with TRBD1. The CDR3 loop spans 15 amino acids. Unmatched junction bases numbered 6, after V lost 4 bases and J lost 2 bases. CDR1 is MNHEY and CDR2 is SMNVEV in the germline V gene (reference sequence). CDR3 amino acids: CASSSRGRYTDTQYF. Written as DNA, the CDR3 is TGTGCCAGCAGTTCCAGGGGGAGATACACAGATACGCAGTATTTT.

This clone appeared a few times. The rearrangement uses TRBV7-2 and TRBJ1-4; tentatively, D is TRBD1 (5 bases). The CDR3 is 15 residues long. CDR1 and CDR2 (germline): SGHTA, FQGNSA. V was clipped by 5 bases and J by 3 bases, with 13 bases between them. The CDR3 DNA reads as TGTGCCAGCAGCGCCCAGGGTTCTCCTAATGAAAAACTGTTTTTT. Translation: CASSAQGSPNEKLFF.

The chain uses TRBV28 and TRBJ2-1; 8 bases map to TRBD1. The length of the CDR3 is 15 residues. Trimming cost V 3 bases and J 4 bases; bases outside gene matches: 5. Germline V gene lookup returns CDR1 MDHEN and CDR2 SYDVKM. Here the CDR3 reads CASSFTDRGYNEQFF. Written as DNA, the CDR3 is TGTGCCAGCAGTTTTACTGACAGGGGATACAATGAGCAGTTCTTC.

This clone was counted a single time. The chain links TRBV29-1 to TRBJ2-5, with 8 bases matching TRBD2. CDR3 size: 13 residues. Trimming at V came to 1 base and at J to 6 bases, leaving 4 bases not matched to a gene. CDR1 SQVTM and CDR2 ANQGSEA come from the germline V gene. CDR3 sequence (DNA): TGCAGCGTTGAAGGGAGACTAGCGAAGACCCAGTACTTC. As protein: CSVEGRLAKTQYF. The full variable domain, in which reference TRBV29-1 and TRBJ2-5 provide the parts outside the CDR3, is SAVISQKPSRDICQRGTSLTIQCQVDSQVTMMFWYRQQPGQSLTLIATANQGSEATYESGFVIDKFPISRPNLTFSTLTVSNMSPEDSSIYLCSVEGRLAKTQYFGPGTRLLVL.

This clone has more than one count but fewer than ten. This chain connects TRBV27 to TRBJ1-6, with 8 bases lining up with TRBD1. The trim removed 5 bases at V and 4 bases at J, leaving 4 bases unmatched. The CDR3 length is 15 residues. Per the germline V gene, CDR1 is MNHEY and CDR2 is SMNVEV (reference sequence). The CDR3 DNA follows: TGTGCCAGCAGTGACAGGGGCCGATATAATTCACCCCTCCACTTT. Translation gives CASSDRGRYNSPLHF.

The gene calls are TRBV6-1 and TRBJ1-1; the D gene is possibly TRBD1 (6 bases). The V end lost 6 bases, the J end lost 0 bases, and 8 bases lay between the germline ends. Germline lookup yields CDR1 MNHNS and CDR2 SASEGT. This CDR3 has 13 residues. The CDR3 protein is CASSPGVNTEAFF. The CDR3 DNA is TGTGCCAGCAGCCCAGGGGTGAACACTGAAGCTTTCTTT.

This clone has only a few counts. The chain links TRBV11-2 to TRBJ2-1, with TRBD1 identical over 7 bases. V was pared by 1 base and J by 5 bases, with 5 bases of the junction left unmatched. The CDR3 contains 15 residues. CDR1 SGHAT and CDR2 FQNNGV come from the germline V gene. CDR3 amino acids: CASSLARGSHNEQFF. Here the CDR3 DNA reads TGTGCCAGCAGCTTAGCCAGGGGGTCCCACAATGAGCAGTTCTTC.

This rearrangement joins TRBV4-1 to TRBJ1-5, with 8 bases matching TRBD1. Germline lookup yields CDR1 MGHRA and CDR2 YSYEKL. This CDR3 has 14 amino acids. V was pared by 2 bases and J by 7 bases, with 4 bases of the junction left unmatched. Here the CDR3 reads CASSQTGGPQPQHF. The CDR3 bases are TGCGCCAGCAGCCAAACAGGGGGTCCCCAGCCCCAGCATTTT.

The chain couples TRBV27 to TRBJ2-1; 7 positions agree with TRBD1. Losses at the gene ends were 1 base for V and 2 bases for J; bases not matched to a gene: 8. Germline values: CDR1 MNHEY, CDR2 SMNVEV (reference sequence). The CDR3 sequence is 17 residues long. The CDR3: CASSLFPPGTAYNEQFF. DNA for the CDR3: TGTGCCAGCAGTTTATTCCCGCCCGGGACAGCCTACAATGAGCAGTTCTTC.

This clone has only a few counts. The genes are TRBV10-3 and TRBJ1-5; 12 nucleotides line up with TRBD1. CDR3 length: 17 amino acids. Losses at the gene ends were 0 bases for V and 2 bases for J; bases not matched to a gene: 2. Germline-derived CDR1 and CDR2 are ENHRY and SYGVKD. This CDR3 reads CAISESGTGGRNQPQHF. CDR3 sequence (DNA): TGTGCCATCAGTGAGTCAGGGACAGGGGGCCGCAATCAGCCCCAGCATTTT.

The rearrangement joins TRBV5-1 to TRBJ2-5; D gene unclear. V dropped 4 bases and J dropped 4 bases, with 14 bases sitting between them. Germline assignment: CDR1 SGHRS and CDR2 YFSETQ. The CDR3 extends over 14 amino acids. CDR3 in amino acids: CASSPISPPETQYF. The CDR3 region has the DNA TGCGCCAGCAGCCCCATAAGCCCCCCAGAGACCCAGTACTTC.